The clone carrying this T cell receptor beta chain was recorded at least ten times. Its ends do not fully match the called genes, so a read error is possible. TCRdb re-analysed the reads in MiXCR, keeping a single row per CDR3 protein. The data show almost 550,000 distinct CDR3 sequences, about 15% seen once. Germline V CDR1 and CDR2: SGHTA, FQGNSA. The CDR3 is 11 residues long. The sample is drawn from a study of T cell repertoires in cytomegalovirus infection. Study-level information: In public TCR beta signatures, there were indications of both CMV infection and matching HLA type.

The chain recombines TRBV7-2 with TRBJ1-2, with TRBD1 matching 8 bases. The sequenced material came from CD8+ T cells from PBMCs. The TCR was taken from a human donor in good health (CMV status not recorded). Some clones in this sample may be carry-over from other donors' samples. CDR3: CASRSGQGGSF. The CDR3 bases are TGTGCCAGCAGATCAGGACAGGGAGGATCCTTC. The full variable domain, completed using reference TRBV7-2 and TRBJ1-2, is GAGVSQSPSNKVTEKGKDVELRCDPISGHTALYWYRQSLGQGLEFLIYFQGNSAPDKSGLPSDRFSAERTGGSVSTLTIQRTQQEDSAVYLCASRSGQGGSFGSGTRLTVV.